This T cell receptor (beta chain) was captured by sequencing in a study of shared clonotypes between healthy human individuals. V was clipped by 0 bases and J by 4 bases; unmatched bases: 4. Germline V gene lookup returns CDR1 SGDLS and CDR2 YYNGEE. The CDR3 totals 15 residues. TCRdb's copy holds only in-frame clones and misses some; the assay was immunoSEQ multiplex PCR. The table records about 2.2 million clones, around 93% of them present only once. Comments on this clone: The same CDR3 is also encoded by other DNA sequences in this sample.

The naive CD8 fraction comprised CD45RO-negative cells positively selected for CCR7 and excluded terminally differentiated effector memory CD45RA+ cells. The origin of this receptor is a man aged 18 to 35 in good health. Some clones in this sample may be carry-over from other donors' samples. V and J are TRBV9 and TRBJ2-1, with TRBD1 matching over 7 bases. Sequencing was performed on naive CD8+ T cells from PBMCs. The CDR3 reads CASSVVPGGYNEQFF. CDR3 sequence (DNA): TGTGCCAGCAGCGTAGTGCCAGGGGGTTACAATGAGCAGTTCTTC.